The source of this T cell receptor beta chain is a study of cytomegalovirus exposure and HLA in healthy donors. This cohort consisted of healthy bone marrow donors. This clone has only a few counts. The antigen remains unidentified. Primers included in the PCR were 60 Vbeta and 13 Jbeta primers. Profiled with immunoSEQ multiplex PCR; TCRdb holds only in-frame clones, not every one. This table has 100,000 to 120,000 clones, approximately 11% appearing once. Study conclusions and caveats: Investigators reported 150 to 200 TCR beta chains as tied to cytomegalovirus. The study assumed roughly uniform donor sequencing depth for presence/absence analyses. Productive rates of about 90% or about 30% were seen for most TCR beta V segments in an earlier analysis.

Germline values: CDR1 SEHNR, CDR2 FQNEAQ (reference sequence). J was trimmed by 3 bases and V by 5 bases; bases with no gene match: 14. The CDR3 has 17 amino acids. V and J are TRBV7-9 and TRBJ1-1; TRBD1 matches 8 bases. Sequenced input: PBMCs. The source of this sequence is a man aged 40-55 years in good health and CMV-seropositive. The CDR3, as DNA: TGTGCCAGCAGCCCCCAGAAGGGACAGGCCTTGGACACTGAAGCTTTCTTT. Its protein product is CASSPQKGQALDTEAFF.